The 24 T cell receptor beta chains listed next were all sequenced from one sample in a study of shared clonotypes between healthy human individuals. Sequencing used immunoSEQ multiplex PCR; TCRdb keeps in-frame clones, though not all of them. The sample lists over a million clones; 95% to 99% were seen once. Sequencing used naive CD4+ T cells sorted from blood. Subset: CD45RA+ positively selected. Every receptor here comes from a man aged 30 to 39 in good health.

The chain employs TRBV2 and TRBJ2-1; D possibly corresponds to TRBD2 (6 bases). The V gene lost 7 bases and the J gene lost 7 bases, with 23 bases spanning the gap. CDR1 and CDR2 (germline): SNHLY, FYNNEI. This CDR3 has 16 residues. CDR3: CASTRVGLSPSNEQFF. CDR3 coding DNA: TGTGCCAGCACCCGTGTGGGACTGTCTCCCTCGAATGAGCAGTTCTTC.

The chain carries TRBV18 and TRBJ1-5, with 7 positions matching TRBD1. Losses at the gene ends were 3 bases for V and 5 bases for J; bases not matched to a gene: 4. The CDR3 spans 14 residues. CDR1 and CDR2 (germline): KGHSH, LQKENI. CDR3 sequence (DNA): TGTGCCAGCTCACCGGGAGGGGGCTATCAGCCCCAGCATTTT. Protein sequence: CASSPGGGYQPQHF.

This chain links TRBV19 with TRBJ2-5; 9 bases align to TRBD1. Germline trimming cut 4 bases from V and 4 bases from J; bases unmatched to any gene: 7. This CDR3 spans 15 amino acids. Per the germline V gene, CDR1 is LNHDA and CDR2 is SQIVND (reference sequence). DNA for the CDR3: TGTGCCAGTAGTACCGGGACAGGGAACGGAGAGACCCAGTACTTC. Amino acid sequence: CASSTGTGNGETQYF.

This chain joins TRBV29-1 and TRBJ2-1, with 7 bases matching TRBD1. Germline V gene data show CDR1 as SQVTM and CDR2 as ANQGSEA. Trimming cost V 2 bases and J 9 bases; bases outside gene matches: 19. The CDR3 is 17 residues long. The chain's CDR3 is CSVERDSFFGGFPEQFF. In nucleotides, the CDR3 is TGCAGCGTTGAACGGGACAGTTTTTTCGGAGGATTTCCTGAGCAGTTCTTC.

The CDR3 nucleotides are TGCGCCAGCAGCTTGGCACAGCTGGACTACAATGAGCAGTTCTTC. Protein product: CASSLAQLDYNEQFF. The chain recombines TRBV5-1 with TRBJ2-1; D remains ambiguous. Germline V lookup: CDR1 SGHRS, CDR2 YFSETQ. The CDR3 is 15 amino acids. Trimming took off 0 bases at V and 3 bases at J, with 10 bases between the two ends.

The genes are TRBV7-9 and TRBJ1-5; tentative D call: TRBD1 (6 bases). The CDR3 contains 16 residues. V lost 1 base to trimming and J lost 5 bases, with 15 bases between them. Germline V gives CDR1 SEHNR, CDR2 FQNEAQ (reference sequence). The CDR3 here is CASSLGLSAGDQPQHF. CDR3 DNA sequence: TGTGCCAGCAGCTTAGGTTTATCGGCAGGGGATCAGCCCCAGCATTTT.

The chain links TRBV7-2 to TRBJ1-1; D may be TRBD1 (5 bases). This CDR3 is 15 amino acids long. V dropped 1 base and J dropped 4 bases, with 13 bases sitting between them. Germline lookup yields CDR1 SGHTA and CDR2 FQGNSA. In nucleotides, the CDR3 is TGTGCCAGCAGCTTAGTCCCCGGGACCCCCACTGAAGCTTTCTTT. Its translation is CASSLVPGTPTEAFF.

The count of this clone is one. The CDR3 region is CSVNSGTDTQYF. CDR3 coding DNA: TGCAGCGTCAACAGCGGGACAGATACGCAGTATTTT. This chain connects TRBV29-1 to TRBJ2-3, with a possible D match to TRBD2 (6 bases). Germline-derived CDR1 and CDR2 are SQVTM and ANQGSEA. This CDR3 has 12 residues. V was trimmed by 6 bases and J by 3 bases, leaving 10 bases between them.

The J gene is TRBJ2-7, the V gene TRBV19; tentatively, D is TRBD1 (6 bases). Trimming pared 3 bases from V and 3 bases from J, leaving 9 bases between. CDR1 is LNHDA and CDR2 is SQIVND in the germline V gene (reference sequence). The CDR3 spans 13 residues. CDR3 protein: CASSMGDIYEQYF. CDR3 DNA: TGTGCCAGTAGTATGGGGGACATCTACGAGCAGTACTTC.

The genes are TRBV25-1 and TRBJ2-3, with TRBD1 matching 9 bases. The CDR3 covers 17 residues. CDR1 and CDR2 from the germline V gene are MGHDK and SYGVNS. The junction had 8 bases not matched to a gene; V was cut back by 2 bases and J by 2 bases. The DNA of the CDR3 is TGTGCCAGCAGTGAAAAGCGAGGACAGGGGCTCACAGATACGCAGTATTTT. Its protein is CASSEKRGQGLTDTQYF.

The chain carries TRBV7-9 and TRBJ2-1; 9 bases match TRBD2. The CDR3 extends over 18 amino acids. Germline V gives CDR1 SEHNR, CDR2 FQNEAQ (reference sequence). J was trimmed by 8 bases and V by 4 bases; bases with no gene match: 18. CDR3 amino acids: CASSSRHIAGVGRDEQFF. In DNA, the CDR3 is TGTGCCAGCAGCTCCCGACATATAGCGGGAGTCGGGCGAGATGAGCAGTTCTTC.

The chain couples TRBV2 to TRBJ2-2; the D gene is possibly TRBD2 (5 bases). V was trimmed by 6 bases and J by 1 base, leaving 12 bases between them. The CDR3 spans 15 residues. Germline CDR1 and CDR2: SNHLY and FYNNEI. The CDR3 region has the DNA TGTGCCAGCAGCGGGGTAGCGCAGAACACCGGGGAGCTGTTTTTT. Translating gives CASSGVAQNTGELFF.

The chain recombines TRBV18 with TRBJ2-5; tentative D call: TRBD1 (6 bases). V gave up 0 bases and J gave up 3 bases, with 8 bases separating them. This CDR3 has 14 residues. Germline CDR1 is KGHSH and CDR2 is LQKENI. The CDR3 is CASSPPGAEETQYF. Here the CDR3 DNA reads TGTGCCAGCTCACCACCGGGGGCCGAAGAGACCCAGTACTTC.

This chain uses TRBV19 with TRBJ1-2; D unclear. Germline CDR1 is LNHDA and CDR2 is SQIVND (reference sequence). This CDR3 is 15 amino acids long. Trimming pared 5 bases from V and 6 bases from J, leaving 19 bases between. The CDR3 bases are TGTGCCAGTAGTCCCTCTCCGGGCGGGTGGAATGGCTACACCTTC. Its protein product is CASSPSPGGWNGYTF.

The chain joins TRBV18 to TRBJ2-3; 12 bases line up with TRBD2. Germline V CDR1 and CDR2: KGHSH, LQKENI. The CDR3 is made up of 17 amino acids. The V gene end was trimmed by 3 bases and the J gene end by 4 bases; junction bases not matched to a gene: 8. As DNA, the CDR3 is TGTGCCAGCTCACCTATTCCGACTAGCGGGAGTTCAGATACGCAGTATTTT. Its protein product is CASSPIPTSGSSDTQYF.

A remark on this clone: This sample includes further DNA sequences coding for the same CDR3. The CDR3 bases are TGCGCCAGCAGTCCCCAAGGCGGGTCCTACGAGCAGTACTTC. Its protein is CASSPQGGSYEQYF. The chain employs TRBV5-1 and TRBJ2-7; maybe TRBD2 (5 bases). Germline V gives CDR1 SGHRS, CDR2 YFSETQ. There are 14 residues in the CDR3. Trimming took 5 bases from V and 1 from J, leaving 13 bases between them.

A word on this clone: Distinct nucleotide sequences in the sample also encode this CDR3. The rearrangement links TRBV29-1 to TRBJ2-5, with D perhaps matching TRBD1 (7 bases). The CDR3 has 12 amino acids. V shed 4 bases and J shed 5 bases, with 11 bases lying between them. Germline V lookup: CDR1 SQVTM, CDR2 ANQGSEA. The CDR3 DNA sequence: TGCAGCGTTGCAGGGGGGCAGGAGACCCAGTACTTC. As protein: CSVAGGQETQYF.

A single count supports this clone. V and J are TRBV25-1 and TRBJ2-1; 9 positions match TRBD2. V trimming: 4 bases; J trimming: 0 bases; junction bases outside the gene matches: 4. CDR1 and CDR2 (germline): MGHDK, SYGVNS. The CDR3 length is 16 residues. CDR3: CASSGTSEASYNEQFF. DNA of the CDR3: TGTGCCAGCAGTGGGACTAGCGAGGCCTCCTACAATGAGCAGTTCTTC.

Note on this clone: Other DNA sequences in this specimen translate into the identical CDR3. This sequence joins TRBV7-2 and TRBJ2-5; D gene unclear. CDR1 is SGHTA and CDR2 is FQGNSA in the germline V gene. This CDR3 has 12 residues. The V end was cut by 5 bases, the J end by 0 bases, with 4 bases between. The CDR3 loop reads CASSPYQETQYF. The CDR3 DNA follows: TGTGCCAGCAGCCCCTACCAAGAGACCCAGTACTTC.

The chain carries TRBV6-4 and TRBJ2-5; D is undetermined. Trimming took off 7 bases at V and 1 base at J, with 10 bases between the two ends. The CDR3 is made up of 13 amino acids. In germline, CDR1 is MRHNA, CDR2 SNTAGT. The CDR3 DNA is TGTGCCAGCAATGAACCCGGCCAAGAGACCCAGTACTTC. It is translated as CASNEPGQETQYF.

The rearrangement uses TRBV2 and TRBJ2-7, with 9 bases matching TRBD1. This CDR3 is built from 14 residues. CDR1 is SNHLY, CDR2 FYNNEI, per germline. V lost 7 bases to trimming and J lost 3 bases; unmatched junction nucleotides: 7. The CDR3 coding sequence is TGTGCCAGCAATGCAGGACAGGGGATCTACGAGCAGTACTTC. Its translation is CASNAGQGIYEQYF. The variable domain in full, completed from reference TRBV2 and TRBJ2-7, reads EPEVTQTPSHQVTQMGQEVILRCVPISNHLYFYWYRQILGQKVEFLVSFYNNEISEKSEIFDDQFSVERPDGSNFTLKIRSTKLEDSAMYFCASNAGQGIYEQYFGPGTRLTVT.

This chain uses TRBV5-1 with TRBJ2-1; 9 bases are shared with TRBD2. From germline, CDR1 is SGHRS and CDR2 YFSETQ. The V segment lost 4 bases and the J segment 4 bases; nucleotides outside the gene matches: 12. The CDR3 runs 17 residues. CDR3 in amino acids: CASSQGTSPSLYNEQFF. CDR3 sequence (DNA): TGCGCCAGCAGCCAAGGGACTAGCCCCTCGCTTTACAATGAGCAGTTCTTC. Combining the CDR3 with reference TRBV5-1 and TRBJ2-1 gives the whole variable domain KAGVTQTPRYLIKTRGQQVTLSCSPISGHRSVSWYQQTPGQGLQFLFEYFSETQRNKGNFPGRFSGRQFSNSRSEMNVSTLELGDSALYLCASSQGTSPSLYNEQFFGPGTRLTVL.

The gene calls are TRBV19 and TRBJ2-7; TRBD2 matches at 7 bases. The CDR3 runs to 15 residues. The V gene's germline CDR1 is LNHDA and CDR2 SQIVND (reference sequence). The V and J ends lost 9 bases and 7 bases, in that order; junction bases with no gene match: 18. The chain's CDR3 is CARLPRASGEIEQYF. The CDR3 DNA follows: TGTGCCAGACTTCCCAGGGCTAGCGGAGAGATTGAGCAGTACTTC.

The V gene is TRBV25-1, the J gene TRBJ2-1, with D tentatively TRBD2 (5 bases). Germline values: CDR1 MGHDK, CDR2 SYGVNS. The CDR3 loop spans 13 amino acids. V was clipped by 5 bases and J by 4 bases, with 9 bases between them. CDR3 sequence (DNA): TGTGCCAGCAGTTTGGACTCTTACAATGAGCAGTTCTTC. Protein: CASSLDSYNEQFF.